A selection of T cell receptor beta chains follows, all from one sample in a study of shared clonotypes between healthy human individuals. Profiled with immunoSEQ multiplex PCR; TCRdb holds only in-frame clones, not every one. The repertoire has about 2.1 million clones, roughly 95% of them found once; the top ten carry 1.5% to 2%. The specimen sequenced was naive CD8+ T cells from PBMCs. These receptors all come from a man between 18 and 35 years old in good health. Some clones in this sample may be carry-over from other donors' samples. CDR3s include the opening cysteine and the closing phenylalanine or tryptophan. D genes are given only for firm matches. For some rows the clone size is stated as once, few or many, or as a class when expanded; others skip it.

d_call	v_call	j_call	clone_size	cdr3_nt	cdr3_aa
-	TRBV27	TRBJ2-7	-	TGTGCCAGCAGTTACGGGAGAGTCGGGTACGAGCAGTACTTC	CASSYGRVGYEQYF
TRBD1	TRBV7-9	TRBJ1-1	-	TGTGCCAGCAGCCGGGACAGGAACACTGAAGCTTTCTTT	CASSRDRNTEAFF
-	TRBV21-1	TRBJ1-2	-	TGTGCCAGCCGATGGGAGGGGGCGCTCTATGGCTACACCTTC	CASRWEGALYGYTF
TRBD1	TRBV7-2	TRBJ1-2	-	TGTGCCAGCAAGGACAGGGGGCGCGACTACACCTTC	CASKDRGRDYTF
-	TRBV27	TRBJ2-7	-	TGTGCCAGCAGTTTTCTGGACAGCACCTACGAGCAGTACTTC	CASSFLDSTYEQYF
TRBD1	TRBV28	TRBJ1-4	once	TGTGCCAGCAGTAACATTCAGGGACAGGGGATAGGCGAAAAACTGTTTTTT	CASSNIQGQGIGEKLFF
-	TRBV7-9	TRBJ2-3	-	TGTGCCAGCAGCCAGGGGACCTCCCCCGGGGAAGATACGCAGTATTTT	CASSQGTSPGEDTQYF
-	TRBV7-6	TRBJ2-7	-	TGTGCCAGCAGCTTAAGAGCGGGTGATTCCTACGAGCAGTACTTC	CASSLRAGDSYEQYF
-	TRBV27	TRBJ2-3	-	TGTGCCAGCAGTCACATAACCTGGTTAAGCACAGATACGCAGTATTTT	CASSHITWLSTDTQYF
-	TRBV19	TRBJ1-5	few	TGTGCCAGTAGTATAAGGGGGAGTCTTTTCAATCAGCCCCAGCATTTT	CASSIRGSLFNQPQHF
-	TRBV6-6	TRBJ1-1	-	TGTGCCAGCAGTACCCGGGACGGACTCACTGAAGCTTTCTTT	CASSTRDGLTEAFF
-	TRBV7-9	TRBJ1-4	-	TGTGCCAGCAGCTTAAGTAAAGGGACTAATGAAAAACTGTTTTTT	CASSLSKGTNEKLFF
-	TRBV7-6	TRBJ2-2	-	TGTGCCAGCAGCTTAGAATATTACCCCCTCGCGAACACCGGGGAGCTGTTTTTT	CASSLEYYPLANTGELFF
-	TRBV11-3	TRBJ2-7	once	TGTGCCAGCAGCTTGGCCCATCGGACGTACGAGCAGTACTTC	CASSLAHRTYEQYF
-	TRBV6-1	TRBJ2-7	-	TGTGCCAGCAGCGAGACAGCCTCCTACGAGCAGTACTTC	CASSETASYEQYF
-	TRBV11-2	TRBJ2-7	-	TGTGCCAGCAGCTTAGAGGGGAAAATCTACGAGCAGTACTTC	CASSLEGKIYEQYF
TRBD1	TRBV25-1	TRBJ1-2	-	TGTGCCAGCAGTGCCGAGGGGGCGGGCTACACCTTC	CASSAEGAGYTF
TRBD1	TRBV10-2	TRBJ2-5	-	TGCGCCAGCAGTCGGACGGGACAGTACCAAGAGACCCAGTACTTC	CASSRTGQYQETQYF
-	TRBV9	TRBJ2-2	-	TGTGCCAGCAGCGTCGGACAAAGCCCGAGCACCGGGGAGCTGTTTTTT	CASSVGQSPSTGELFF
-	TRBV7-9	TRBJ2-1	-	TGTGCCAGCAGCTTCCCCCAGGGGGGTGGAAATGAGCAGTTCTTC	CASSFPQGGGNEQFF
TRBD1	TRBV14	TRBJ1-3	-	TGTGCCAGCAGCCAAACAGGGGAAACTGGAAACACCATATATTTT	CASSQTGETGNTIYF
TRBD2	TRBV7-2	TRBJ2-7	once	TGTGCCAGCAGCTTAGCCGGGACTAGTGGGGACGAGCAGTACTTC	CASSLAGTSGDEQYF
-	TRBV28	TRBJ2-5	-	TGTGCCAGCAGTTTGATAGCAGACATGGACCAAGAGACCCAGTACTTC	CASSLIADMDQETQYF
-	TRBV5-1	TRBJ1-2	-	TGCGCCAGCAGTCGGACAGCTAACTATGGCTACACCTTC	CASSRTANYGYTF
TRBD1	TRBV14	TRBJ2-1	-	TGTGCCAGCAGCTTGACAGGGGGGGACAATGAGCAGTTCTTC	CASSLTGGDNEQFF
-	TRBV30	TRBJ1-1	-	TGTGCCTGGAGTGTAGCGGGGAGCACTGAAGCTTTCTTT	CAWSVAGSTEAFF
-	TRBV7-9	TRBJ2-3	-	TGTGCCAGCAGCTCGGAGGATACGCAGTATTTT	CASSSEDTQYF
TRBD2	TRBV19	TRBJ2-1	-	TGTGCCAGTAGTATCGGGACTACCTACAATGAGCAGTTCTTC	CASSIGTTYNEQFF
-	TRBV7-8	TRBJ2-7	many	TGTGCCAGCAACAGGGGGCAGGGACTAGCAAACGAGCAGTACTTC	CASNRGQGLANEQYF
TRBD1	TRBV5-1	TRBJ1-1	few	TGCGCCAGCAGCTTGGAGGACAGGGAATGGAACACTGAAGCTTTCTTT	CASSLEDREWNTEAFF
-	TRBV14	TRBJ2-2	-	TGTGCCAGCAGCCAAGGACCTCTCCGGGAGCTGTTTTTT	CASSQGPLRELFF
TRBD1	TRBV4-1	TRBJ1-1	-	TGCGCCAGCAGCCAGGGAAACAGGGGATGGGACACTGAAGCTTTCTTT	CASSQGNRGWDTEAFF
-	TRBV11-2	TRBJ1-5	-	TGTGCCAGCAGCTTAGGGTTCAATCAGCCCCAGCATTTT	CASSLGFNQPQHF
-	TRBV5-4	TRBJ2-5	-	TGTGCCAGCAGTGAGCCGGGCCCCCGAATACAAGAGACCCAGTACTTC	CASSEPGPRIQETQYF
-	TRBV7-3	TRBJ2-5	-	TGTGCCAGCAGCTCATGGGAGGAGACCCAGTACTTC	CASSSWEETQYF
-	TRBV28	TRBJ1-3	-	TGTGCCAGCAGTTTATCCACCCAAGCCCTTCTGGGCCCCTCTGGAAACACCATATATTTT	CASSLSTQALLGPSGNTIYF
-	TRBV28	TRBJ2-7	-	TGTGCCAGCAGTTTGGGATCTGCAGGGTACGAGCAGTACTTC	CASSLGSAGYEQYF
-	TRBV25-1	TRBJ2-7	few	TGTGCCAGCAGTTCCTACGAGCAGTACTTC	CASSSYEQYF
TRBD1	TRBV19	TRBJ2-3	-	TGTGCCAGCCAGGACAGGGTTGGCACAGATACGCAGTATTTT	CASQDRVGTDTQYF
-	TRBV7-9	TRBJ2-7	-	TGTGCCAGCAGCTATGACGGCTACGAGCAGTACTTC	CASSYDGYEQYF
-	TRBV9	TRBJ2-1	-	TGTGCCAGCAGCGTAGAACCGGGATTGGGGAATGAGCAGTTCTTC	CASSVEPGLGNEQFF
-	TRBV27	TRBJ2-7	once	TGTGCCAGCAGTTTATCCAGGTCGGACGAGCAGTACTTC	CASSLSRSDEQYF
-	TRBV13	TRBJ1-1	-	TGTGCCAGCAGCTTAGTCGTGAACACTGAAGCTTTCTTT	CASSLVVNTEAFF
-	TRBV27	TRBJ1-1	once	TGTGCCAGCAGTTTTTCAGGGGCTGCCACTGAAGCTTTCTTT	CASSFSGAATEAFF
TRBD1	TRBV5-1	TRBJ2-7	-	TGCGCCAGCAGCCGAGACCTGACAGGGGGAATCTACGAGCAGTACTTC	CASSRDLTGGIYEQYF
-	TRBV9	TRBJ1-5	-	TGTGCCAGCAGCGTTGGGGATGGCAATCAGCCCCAGCATTTT	CASSVGDGNQPQHF
-	TRBV4-3	TRBJ2-1	-	TGCGCCAGCAGCCAGGGGACACCCGAGAATGAGCAGTTCTTC	CASSQGTPENEQFF
-	TRBV30	TRBJ1-4	-	TGTGCCTGGAGTTCAGGGTATGAAAAACTGTTTTTT	CAWSSGYEKLFF
-	TRBV7-8	TRBJ1-3	-	TGTGCCAGCAGCTACAACGCCGGGAGCTCTGGAAACACCATATATTTT	CASSYNAGSSGNTIYF
-	TRBV2	TRBJ2-2	-	TGTGCCAGCAGTGGGCCCCCTTGGGAGCTGTTTTTT	CASSGPPWELFF
-	TRBV27	TRBJ2-3	-	TGTGCCAGCAGCCATCGCACAGATACGCAGTATTTT	CASSHRTDTQYF
-	TRBV2	TRBJ1-1	few	TGTGCCAGCAGTGAAGCGCAGGGGTATGAAGCTTTCTTT	CASSEAQGYEAFF
-	TRBV19	TRBJ1-1	-	TGTGCCAGTACAATTGGGGGAACTGAAGCTTTCTTT	CASTIGGTEAFF